Included here is one TCR beta chain sequence, with context. The memory gate held CD4+ cells that were not CD45RA+CCR7+CD95- naive cells, over 95% pure. This specimen comes from a study of human CD4 T cells and Enterobacteriaceae. Sequenced by immunoSEQ multiplex PCR; TCRdb stores in-frame clones only, minus some. The table has around 26,000 clones, approximately 80% seen once; the top ten hold approximately 0.9%. The V end was cut by 6 bases, the J end by 2 bases, with 13 bases between. Germline values: CDR1 SGHVS, CDR2 FQNEAQ. This CDR3 has 15 amino acids. The origin of this receptor is a human donor in good health. Specimen: memory CD4+ T cells from blood. The chain uses TRBV7-8 and TRBJ2-2, with D maybe TRBD2 (6 bases). CDR3 amino acids: CASRNGTHNTGELFF. The CDR3 DNA follows: TGTGCCAGCAGAAACGGGACTCATAACACCGGGGAGCTGTTTTTT.